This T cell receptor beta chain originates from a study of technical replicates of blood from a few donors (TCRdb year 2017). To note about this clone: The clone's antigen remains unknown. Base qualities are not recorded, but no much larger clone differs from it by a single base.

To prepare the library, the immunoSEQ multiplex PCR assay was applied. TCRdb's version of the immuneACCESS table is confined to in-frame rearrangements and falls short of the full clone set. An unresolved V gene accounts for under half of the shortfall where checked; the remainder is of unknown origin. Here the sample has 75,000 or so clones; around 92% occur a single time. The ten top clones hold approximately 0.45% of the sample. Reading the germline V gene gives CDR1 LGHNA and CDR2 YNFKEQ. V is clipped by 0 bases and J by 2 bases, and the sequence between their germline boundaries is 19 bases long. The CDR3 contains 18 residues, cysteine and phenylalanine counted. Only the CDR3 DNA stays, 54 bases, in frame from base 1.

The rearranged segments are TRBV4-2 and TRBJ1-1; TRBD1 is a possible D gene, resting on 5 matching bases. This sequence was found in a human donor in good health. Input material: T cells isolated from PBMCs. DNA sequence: TGTGCCAGCAGCCAAGATAGAGGGGAGGATTGGCTCAACACTGAAGCTTTCTTT. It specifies CASSQDRGEDWLNTEAFF.